This T cell receptor beta chain comes out of a study of blood T cell repertoires in COVID-19. The overall study: Acute and convalescent COVID-19 specimens originated in the United States, Italy and Spain. T cells, B-cell-depleted T cells, or PBMCs supplied cDNA or gDNA.

Germline CDR1 reads MNHNY; CDR2 reads SVGAGI (reference sequence). J gave up 6 bases and V 5 bases, and 13 bases lay outside the gene matches. The CDR3 has 17 residues. While infection was still active, Seattle patients were enrolled and then followed longitudinally. In the authors' workflow: Estimation of nucleated cell counts relied on the amplification of reference gene primers. The repertoire was sequenced with immunoSEQ multiplex PCR; TCRdb's copy has only in-frame clones and lacks some. For V, J and clone size, that table is used; D and trimming come from the DNA. This table has approximately 140,000 clones, 85% to 90% appearing once.

The sequence came from a man aged 18 to 29 with COVID-19, enrolled during active disease. This chain joins TRBV6-6 and TRBJ2-2, with TRBD1 matching over 9 bases. The sequenced sample was peripheral blood. CDR3 DNA sequence: TGTGCCAGCAGTCCGCGGACAGGGGCGGTATTAGCCGGGGAGCTGTTTTTT. It specifies CASSPRTGAVLAGELFF.